This TCR beta chain was obtained from a study of T cell responses to AZD1222 COVID-19 vaccine. Findings and caveats of the study: Among the donors, most were white British and more were female, and clonal diversity was possibly underestimated. Vaccine-related CD4 TCRs covered spike, predominating at 160-218 and 743-854.

Profiling relied on immunoSEQ multiplex PCR, and the TCRdb table lists in-frame clones only, not all of them. The sample lists about 86,000 clones; almost 80% were seen once. Trimming removed 0 bases from V and 9 bases from J; junction bases left unmatched: 11. The length of the CDR3 is 17 residues. Germline V gene data show CDR1 as SGHVS and CDR2 as FNYEAQ. As to this clone: Its antigen is not known.

This TCR was recovered from an adult in good health. This chain uses TRBV7-6 with TRBJ2-1; 10 bases line up with TRBD2. The sequences come from peripheral blood, collected on day 0 of AZD1222 vaccination. The CDR3 is CASSLARASGSHGEQFF. CDR3 nucleotides: TGTGCCAGCAGCTTAGCGCGGGCTAGCGGGAGCCATGGTGAGCAGTTCTTC.